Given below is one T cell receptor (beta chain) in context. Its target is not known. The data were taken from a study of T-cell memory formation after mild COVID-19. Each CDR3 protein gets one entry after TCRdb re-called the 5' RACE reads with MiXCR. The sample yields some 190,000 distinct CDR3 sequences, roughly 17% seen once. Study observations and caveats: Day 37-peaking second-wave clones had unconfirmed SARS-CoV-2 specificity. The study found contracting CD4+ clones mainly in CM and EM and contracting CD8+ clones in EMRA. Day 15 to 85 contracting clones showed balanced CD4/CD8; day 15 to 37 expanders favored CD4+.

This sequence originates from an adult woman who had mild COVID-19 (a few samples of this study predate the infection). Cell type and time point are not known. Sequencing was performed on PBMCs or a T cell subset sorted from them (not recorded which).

The DNA of the CDR3 is TGTGCCAGCAGTGAAAACGTTTTACCAGGGGGTTCGGAAAAACTGTTTTTT. It codes for CASSENVLPGGSEKLFF. The chain employs TRBV6-1 and TRBJ1-4; 7 nucleotides agree with TRBD1. This CDR3 contains 17 residues. J gave up 8 bases and V 2 bases, and 14 bases lay outside the gene matches. CDR1 is MNHNS, CDR2 SASEGT, per germline.